Below, 3 T cell receptor beta chains from the same sample are listed, as sequenced in a study of OX40 agonist ivuxolimab in advanced cancers. The protocol used for the library was the immunoSEQ multiplex PCR assay. Sourced from immuneACCESS, this table was stored by TCRdb with only in-frame sequences that have V and J called. A share of the clones is absent; for the studies checked, an unresolved V gene accounts for under half, and the remainder has no known explanation. Recorded for this sample are about 40,000 clones; approximately 88% of them occurred a single time. The top ten clones comprise around 23% of the sample. The specimen was CD4+ or CD8+ T cells sorted from blood, collected in a trial of the OX40 agonist ivuxolimab. The receptors here all came from an adult with an advanced solid tumor such as melanoma, head and neck, liver or kidney cancer.

The chain has TRBV6-4 and TRBJ1-2; 12 positions match TRBD1. This CDR3 region has 16 residues. V trimming: 3 bases; J trimming: 8 bases; junction bases outside the gene matches: 10. Germline CDR1 and CDR2: MRHNA and SNTAGT. The DNA for the CDR3 is TGTGCCAGCAGTGAATTCGGGACAGGGGGCGCTGAGGGCTACACCTTC. This gives the protein CASSEFGTGGAEGYTF.

The chain uses TRBV28 and TRBJ1-2; D might be TRBD1 (6 bases). The CDR3 runs to 13 residues. CDR1 and CDR2 from the germline V gene are MDHEN and SYDVKM. Trimming took off 5 bases at V and 6 bases at J, with 13 bases between the two ends. The CDR3 bases are TGTGCCAGCAGTCCAATCCAGGGGAATGGCTACACCTTC. Protein sequence: CASSPIQGNGYTF.

This chain uses TRBV7-2 with TRBJ2-5; D might be TRBD1 (7 bases). This CDR3 spans 14 amino acids. The V and J ends lost 4 bases and 0 bases respectively, with 9 bases between them. CDR1 and CDR2 from the germline V gene are SGHTA and FQGNSA. CDR3 nucleotides: TGTGCCAGCAGCTCAGGGGGGTACCAAGAGACCCAGTACTTC. Translating gives CASSSGGYQETQYF.